Ten or more counts support the clone carrying this T cell receptor (beta chain). This sample was taken from a study of T cells after yellow fever vaccination. The junction had 18 bases not matched to a gene; V was cut back by 4 bases and J by 6 bases. This CDR3 region has 18 residues. CDR1 is SGHAT, CDR2 FQNNGV, per germline. From the 5' RACE reads, TCRdb called clonotypes with MiXCR, one entry per CDR3 protein. The table lists fewer than 450,000 distinct CDR3 sequences, 7% to 9% of them singletons, with approximately 15% in the top ten. The specimen was PBMCs, collected around 45 days after the first yellow fever vaccination. The TCR was taken from a man between 18 and 35 years old who received the YFV17D yellow fever vaccine. The rearrangement links TRBV11-2 to TRBJ1-2, with 9 bases fitting TRBD1. The CDR3: CASSSRGGPGQGLHGYTF. In nucleotides, the CDR3 is TGTGCCAGCAGCTCCCGCGGGGGGCCGGGACAGGGACTCCATGGCTACACCTTC.